This TCR beta chain was recorded in a study of shared clonotypes between healthy human individuals. Genomic DNA of unsorted samples came from tens of millions of PBMCs. TCRdb keeps only in-frame clones here, not all; method: immunoSEQ multiplex PCR. The sample consists of about half a million clones, 70% to 85% of them appearing once. This CDR3 is 12 amino acids long. With 6 bases clipped from V and 6 bases from J, the junction kept 3 bases outside the gene matches. Germline CDR1 reads MDHEN; CDR2 reads SYDVKM. The V call is TRBV28, the J call TRBJ2-3; TRBD1 matches 7 bases. Sample: PBMCs. The receptor's source is a woman in her forties in good health. Some clones in this sample may be carry-over from other donors' samples. CDR3 amino acids: CASRVTGDTQYF. DNA for the CDR3: TGTGCCAGCAGGGTGACAGGGGATACGCAGTATTTT.